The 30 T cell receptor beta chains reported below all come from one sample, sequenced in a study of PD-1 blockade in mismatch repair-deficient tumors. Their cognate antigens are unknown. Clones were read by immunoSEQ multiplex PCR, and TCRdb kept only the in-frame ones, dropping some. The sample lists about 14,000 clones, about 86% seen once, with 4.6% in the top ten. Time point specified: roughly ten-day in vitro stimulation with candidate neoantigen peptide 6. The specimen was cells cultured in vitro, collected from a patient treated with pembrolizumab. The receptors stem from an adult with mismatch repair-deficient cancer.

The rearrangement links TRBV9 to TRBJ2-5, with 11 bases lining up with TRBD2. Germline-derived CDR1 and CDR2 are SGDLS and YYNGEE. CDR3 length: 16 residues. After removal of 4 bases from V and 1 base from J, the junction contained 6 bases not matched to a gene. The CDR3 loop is CASSFPLAGGQETQYF. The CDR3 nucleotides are TGTGCCAGCAGCTTCCCCCTAGCGGGAGGCCAAGAGACCCAGTACTTC. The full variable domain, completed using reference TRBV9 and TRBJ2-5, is DSGVTQTPKHLITATGQRVTLRCSPRSGDLSVYWYQQSLDQGLQFLIQYYNGEERAKGNILERFSAQQFPDLHSELNLSSLELGDSALYFCASSFPLAGGQETQYFGPGTRLLVL.

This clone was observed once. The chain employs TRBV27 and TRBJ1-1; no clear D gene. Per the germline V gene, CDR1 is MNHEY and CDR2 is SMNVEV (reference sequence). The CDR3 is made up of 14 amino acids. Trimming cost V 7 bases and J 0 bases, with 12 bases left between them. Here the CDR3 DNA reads TGTGCCAGCACACCAGGTTATTTGAACACTGAAGCTTTCTTT. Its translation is CASTPGYLNTEAFF.

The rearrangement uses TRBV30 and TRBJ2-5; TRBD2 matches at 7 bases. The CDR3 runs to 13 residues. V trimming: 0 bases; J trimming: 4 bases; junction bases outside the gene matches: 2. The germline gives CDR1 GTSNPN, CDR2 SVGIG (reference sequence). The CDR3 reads CAWSVTGGETQYF. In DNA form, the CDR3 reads TGTGCCTGGAGTGTAACGGGAGGAGAGACCCAGTACTTC.

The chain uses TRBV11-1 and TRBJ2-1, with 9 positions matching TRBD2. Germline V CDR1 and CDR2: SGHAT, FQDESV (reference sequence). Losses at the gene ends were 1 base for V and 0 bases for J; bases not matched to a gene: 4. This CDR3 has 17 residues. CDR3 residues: CASSLVASGNSYNEQFF. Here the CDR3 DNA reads TGTGCCAGCAGCTTAGTAGCTAGCGGGAACTCCTACAATGAGCAGTTCTTC. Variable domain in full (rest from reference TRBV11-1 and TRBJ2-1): EAEVAQSPRYKITEKSQAVAFWCDPISGHATLYWYRQILGQGPELLVQFQDESVVDDSQLPKDRFSAERLKGVDSTLKIQPAELGDSAMYLCASSLVASGNSYNEQFFGPGTRLTVL.

The CDR3, as DNA: TGTGCCAGCAGCGTACTGGGAACCTCGGATACGCAGTATTTT. Protein sequence: CASSVLGTSDTQYF. The chain is built from TRBV9 and TRBJ2-3; unclear D gene. The CDR3 consists of 14 residues. V was pared by 1 base and J by 6 bases, with 12 bases between. Germline CDR1 is SGDLS and CDR2 is YYNGEE.

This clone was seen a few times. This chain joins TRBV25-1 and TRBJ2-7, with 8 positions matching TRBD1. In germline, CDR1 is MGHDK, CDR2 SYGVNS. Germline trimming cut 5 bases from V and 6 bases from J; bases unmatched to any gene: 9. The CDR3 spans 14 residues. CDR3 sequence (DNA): TGTGCCAGCAGTTTGACAGGGGAGCAACGCGAGCAGTACTTC. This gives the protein CASSLTGEQREQYF.

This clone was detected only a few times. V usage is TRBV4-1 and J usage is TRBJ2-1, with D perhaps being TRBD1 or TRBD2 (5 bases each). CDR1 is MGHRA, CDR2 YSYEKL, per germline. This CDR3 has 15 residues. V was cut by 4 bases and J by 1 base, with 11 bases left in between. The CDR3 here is CASSPGWGSYNEQFF. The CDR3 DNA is TGCGCCAGCAGCCCAGGGTGGGGGTCCTACAATGAGCAGTTCTTC.

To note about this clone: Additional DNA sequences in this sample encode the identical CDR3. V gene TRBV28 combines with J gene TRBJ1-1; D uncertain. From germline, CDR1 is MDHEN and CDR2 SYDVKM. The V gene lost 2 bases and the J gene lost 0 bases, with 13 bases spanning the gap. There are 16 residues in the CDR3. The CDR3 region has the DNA TGTGCCAGCAGTTTACCGTCCCTAGACATGAACACTGAAGCTTTCTTT. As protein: CASSLPSLDMNTEAFF. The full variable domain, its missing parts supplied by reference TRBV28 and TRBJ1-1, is DVKVTQSSRYLVKRTGEKVFLECVQDMDHENMFWYRQDPGLGLRLIYFSYDVKMKEKGDIPEGYSVSREKKERFSLILESASTNQTSMYLCASSLPSLDMNTEAFFGQGTRLTVV.

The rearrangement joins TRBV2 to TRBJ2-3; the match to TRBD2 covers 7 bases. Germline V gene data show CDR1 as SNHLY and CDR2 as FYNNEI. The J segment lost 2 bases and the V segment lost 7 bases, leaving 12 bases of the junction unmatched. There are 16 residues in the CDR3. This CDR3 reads CASTTLTSRITDTQYF. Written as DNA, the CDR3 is TGTGCCAGCACCACGCTGACTAGCCGGATCACAGATACGCAGTATTTT. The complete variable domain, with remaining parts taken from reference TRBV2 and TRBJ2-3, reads EPEVTQTPSHQVTQMGQEVILRCVPISNHLYFYWYRQILGQKVEFLVSFYNNEISEKSEIFDDQFSVERPDGSNFTLKIRSTKLEDSAMYFCASTTLTSRITDTQYFGPGTRLTVL.

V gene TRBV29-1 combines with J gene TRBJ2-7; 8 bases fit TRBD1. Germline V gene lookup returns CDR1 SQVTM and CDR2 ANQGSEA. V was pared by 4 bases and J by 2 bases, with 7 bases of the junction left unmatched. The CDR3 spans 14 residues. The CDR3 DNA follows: TGCAGCGTTGCCGGGACAGGTCGTACCTACGAGCAGTACTTC. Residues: CSVAGTGRTYEQYF.

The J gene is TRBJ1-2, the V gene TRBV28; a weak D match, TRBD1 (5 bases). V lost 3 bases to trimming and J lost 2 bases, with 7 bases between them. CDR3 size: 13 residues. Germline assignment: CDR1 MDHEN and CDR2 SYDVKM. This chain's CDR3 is CASSFRQNYGYTF. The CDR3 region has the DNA TGTGCCAGCAGTTTTAGACAGAACTATGGCTACACCTTC.

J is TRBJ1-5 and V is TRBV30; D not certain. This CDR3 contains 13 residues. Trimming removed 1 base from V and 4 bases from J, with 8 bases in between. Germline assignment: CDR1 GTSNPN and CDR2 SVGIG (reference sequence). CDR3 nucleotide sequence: TGTGCCTGGAGTGACCTATCAAATCAGCCCCAGCATTTT. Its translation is CAWSDLSNQPQHF.

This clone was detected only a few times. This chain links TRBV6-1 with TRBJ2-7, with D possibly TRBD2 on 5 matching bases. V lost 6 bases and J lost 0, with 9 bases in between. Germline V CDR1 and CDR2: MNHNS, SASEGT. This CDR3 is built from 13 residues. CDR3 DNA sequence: TGTGCCAGCAGACACCGGGACTCCTACGAGCAGTACTTC. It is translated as CASRHRDSYEQYF.

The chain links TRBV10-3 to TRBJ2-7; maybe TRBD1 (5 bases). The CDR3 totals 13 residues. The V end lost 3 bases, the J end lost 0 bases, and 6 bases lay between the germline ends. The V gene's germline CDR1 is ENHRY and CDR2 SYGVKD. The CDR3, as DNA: TGTGCCATCAGTGAACAGGTCTCCTACGAGCAGTACTTC. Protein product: CAISEQVSYEQYF.

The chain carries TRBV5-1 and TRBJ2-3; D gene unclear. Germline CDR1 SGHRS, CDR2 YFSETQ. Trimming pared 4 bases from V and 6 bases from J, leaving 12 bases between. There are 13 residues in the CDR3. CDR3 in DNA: TGCGCCAGCAGCCTCCAGTATGTGGATACGCAGTATTTT. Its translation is CASSLQYVDTQYF.

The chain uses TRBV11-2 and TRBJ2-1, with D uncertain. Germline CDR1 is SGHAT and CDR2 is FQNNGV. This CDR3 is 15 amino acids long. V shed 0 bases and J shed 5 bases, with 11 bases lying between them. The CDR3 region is CASSLDMAAHNEQFF. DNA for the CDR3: TGTGCCAGCAGCTTAGATATGGCGGCCCACAATGAGCAGTTCTTC.

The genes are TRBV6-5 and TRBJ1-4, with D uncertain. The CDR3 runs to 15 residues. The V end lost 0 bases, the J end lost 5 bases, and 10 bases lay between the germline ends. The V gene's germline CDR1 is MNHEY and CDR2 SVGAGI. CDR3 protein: CASSYSAGQNEKLFF. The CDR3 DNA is TGTGCCAGCAGTTACTCTGCGGGTCAGAATGAAAAACTGTTTTTT.

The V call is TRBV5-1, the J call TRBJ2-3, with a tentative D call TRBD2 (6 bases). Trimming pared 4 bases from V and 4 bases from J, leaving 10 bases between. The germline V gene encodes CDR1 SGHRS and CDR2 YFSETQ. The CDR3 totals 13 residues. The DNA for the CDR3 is TGCGCCAGCAGCAAGACTAGAGCAGATACGCAGTATTTT. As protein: CASSKTRADTQYF.

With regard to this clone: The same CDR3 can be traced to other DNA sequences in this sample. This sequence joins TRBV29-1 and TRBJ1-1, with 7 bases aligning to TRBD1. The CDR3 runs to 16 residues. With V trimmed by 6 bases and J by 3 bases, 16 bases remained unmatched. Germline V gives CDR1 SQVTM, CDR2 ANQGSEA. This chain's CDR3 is CSVPLARDRAYTEAFF. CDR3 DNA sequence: TGCAGCGTCCCCCTGGCCCGCGACAGGGCGTACACTGAAGCTTTCTTT.

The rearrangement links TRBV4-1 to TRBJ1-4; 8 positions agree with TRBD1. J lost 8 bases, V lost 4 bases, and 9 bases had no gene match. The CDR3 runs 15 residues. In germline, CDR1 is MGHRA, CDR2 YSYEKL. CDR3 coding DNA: TGCGCCAGCAGCCGCGGACAGGGTCGGAAGGAAAAACTGTTTTTT. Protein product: CASSRGQGRKEKLFF.

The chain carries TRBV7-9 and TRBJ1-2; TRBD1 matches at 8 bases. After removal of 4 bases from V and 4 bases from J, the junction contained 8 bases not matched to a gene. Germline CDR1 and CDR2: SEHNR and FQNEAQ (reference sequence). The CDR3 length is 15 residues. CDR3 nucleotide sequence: TGTGCCAGCAGCTCAAGGACAGGGACGGGCTATGGCTACACCTTC. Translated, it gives CASSSRTGTGYGYTF.

CDR3 bases: TGTGCCAGCAGCGATCCGGGACTAGTTGATGAGCAGTTCTTC. Translated, it gives CASSDPGLVDEQFF. The chain recombines TRBV9 with TRBJ2-1; 8 bases match TRBD2. This CDR3 comprises 14 residues. Germline assignment: CDR1 SGDLS and CDR2 YYNGEE. J gave up 8 bases and V 3 bases, and 7 bases lay outside the gene matches.

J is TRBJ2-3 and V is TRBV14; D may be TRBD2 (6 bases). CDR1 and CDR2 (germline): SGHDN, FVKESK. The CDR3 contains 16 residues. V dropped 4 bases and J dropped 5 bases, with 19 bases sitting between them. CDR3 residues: CASSPSAGGARDTQYF. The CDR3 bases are TGTGCCAGCAGCCCCTCAGCCGGCGGGGCCAGAGATACGCAGTATTTT.

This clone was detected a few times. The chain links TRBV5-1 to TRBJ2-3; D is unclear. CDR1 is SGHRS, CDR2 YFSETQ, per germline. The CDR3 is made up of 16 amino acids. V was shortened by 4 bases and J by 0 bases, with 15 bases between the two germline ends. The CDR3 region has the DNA TGCGCCAGCAGCCTGGGTGGGCGTCCTAGCACAGATACGCAGTATTTT. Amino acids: CASSLGGRPSTDTQYF.

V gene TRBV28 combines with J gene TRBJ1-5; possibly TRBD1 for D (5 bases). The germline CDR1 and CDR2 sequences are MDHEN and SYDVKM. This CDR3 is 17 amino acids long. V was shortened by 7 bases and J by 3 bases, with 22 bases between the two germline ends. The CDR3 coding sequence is TGTGCCAGCACAACGGGGGGGGGAAGGCTGTACAATCAGCCCCAGCATTTT. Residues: CASTTGGGRLYNQPQHF.

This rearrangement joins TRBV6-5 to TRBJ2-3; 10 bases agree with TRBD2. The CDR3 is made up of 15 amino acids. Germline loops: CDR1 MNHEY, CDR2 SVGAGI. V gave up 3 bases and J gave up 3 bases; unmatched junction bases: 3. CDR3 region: CASSYTSGITDTQYF. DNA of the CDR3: TGTGCCAGCAGTTATACTAGCGGGATAACAGATACGCAGTATTTT.

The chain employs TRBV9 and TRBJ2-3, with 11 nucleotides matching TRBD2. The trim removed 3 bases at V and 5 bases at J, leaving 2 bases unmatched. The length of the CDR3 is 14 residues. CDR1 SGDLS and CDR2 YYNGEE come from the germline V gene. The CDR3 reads CASSELAGEDTQYF. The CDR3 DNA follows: TGTGCCAGCAGCGAACTAGCGGGAGAAGATACGCAGTATTTT.

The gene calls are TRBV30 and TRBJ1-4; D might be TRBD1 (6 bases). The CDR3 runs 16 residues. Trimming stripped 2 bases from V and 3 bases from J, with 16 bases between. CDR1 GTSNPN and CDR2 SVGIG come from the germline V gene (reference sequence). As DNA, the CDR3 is TGTGCCTGGAGTATGGGGGGCCCCGAGGCTAATGAAAAACTGTTTTTT. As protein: CAWSMGGPEANEKLFF.

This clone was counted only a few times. The CDR3 bases are TGCGCCAGCAGCCAAAGGACAGCGGGATCCTACGAGCAGTACTTC. It translates to CASSQRTAGSYEQYF. The chain is built from TRBV4-1 and TRBJ2-7; tentative D call: TRBD2 (7 bases). CDR3 size: 15 residues. Germline values: CDR1 MGHRA, CDR2 YSYEKL. V was clipped by 2 bases and J by 1 base, with 12 bases between them.

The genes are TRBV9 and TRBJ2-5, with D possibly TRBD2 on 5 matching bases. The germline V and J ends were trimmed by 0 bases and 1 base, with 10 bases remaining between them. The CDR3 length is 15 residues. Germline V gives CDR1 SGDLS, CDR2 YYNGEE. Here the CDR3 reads CASSVGLLAQETQYF. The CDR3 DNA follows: TGTGCCAGCAGCGTAGGCTTGCTAGCCCAAGAGACCCAGTACTTC. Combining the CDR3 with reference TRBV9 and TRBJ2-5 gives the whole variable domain DSGVTQTPKHLITATGQRVTLRCSPRSGDLSVYWYQQSLDQGLQFLIQYYNGEERAKGNILERFSAQQFPDLHSELNLSSLELGDSALYFCASSVGLLAQETQYFGPGTRLLVL.